A single sample gave rise to the 25 T cell receptor beta chains below, sequenced in a study of cytomegalovirus exposure and HLA in healthy donors. Researchers ran the PCR with 60 Vbeta and 13 Jbeta primers. The method was immunoSEQ multiplex PCR; TCRdb's version includes in-frame clones alone and lacks a portion of them. The table lists roughly 90,000 clones, approximately 88% of them singletons, with roughly 2% in the top ten. Sequenced sample: PBMCs. These receptors were obtained from a man between 18 and 29 years old in good health and CMV-seronegative.

The gene calls are TRBV29-1 and TRBJ2-2; 8 bases line up with TRBD1. Germline V gene data show CDR1 as SQVTM and CDR2 as ANQGSEA. Trimming took 6 bases from V and 7 from J; bases not matched to a gene: 10. The length of the CDR3 is 14 residues. CDR3 bases: TGCAGCGTCCTATCCAGGGGGCCCTACGGGGAGCTGTTTTTT. Amino acids: CSVLSRGPYGELFF.

The V and J genes are TRBV6-1 and TRBJ2-2; 15 nucleotides align to TRBD2. The length of the CDR3 is 15 residues. V lost 3 bases, J lost 9 bases, and 2 bases stayed unmatched. The germline CDR1 and CDR2 sequences are MNHNS and SASEGT. CDR3 DNA sequence: TGTGCCAGCAGTGAGGGGACTAGCGGGAGGCGGGAGCTGTTTTTT. Translation: CASSEGTSGRRELFF.

V and J are TRBV18 and TRBJ1-2; the match to TRBD1 covers 10 bases. The CDR3 runs to 14 residues. The J segment lost 2 bases and the V segment lost 6 bases, leaving 3 bases of the junction unmatched. Germline CDR1 reads KGHSH; CDR2 reads LQKENI. The CDR3 DNA reads TGTGCCAGCTCGCGGGACAGGGGAAACTATGGCTACACCTTC. Translating gives CASSRDRGNYGYTF.

The rearrangement joins TRBV30 to TRBJ1-2; no clear D. There are 13 residues in the CDR3. The V end lost 5 bases, the J end lost 7 bases, and 17 bases lay between the germline ends. The germline gives CDR1 GTSNPN, CDR2 SVGIG (reference sequence). CDR3 amino acids: CAWSSSSEGGYTF. The CDR3 bases are TGTGCCTGGTCCTCCTCCAGTGAGGGTGGCTACACCTTC.

The chain recombines TRBV7-8 with TRBJ2-1; 8 bases are shared with TRBD2. CDR3 size: 15 residues. V shed 2 bases and J 8 bases; nucleotides not matched to a gene: 8. The germline gives CDR1 SGHVS, CDR2 FQNEAQ. CDR3 in amino acids: CASSLREGHSYEQFF. CDR3 sequence (DNA): TGTGCCAGCAGCTTACGGGAGGGCCATAGCTATGAGCAGTTCTTC. Drawing the rest from reference TRBV7-8 and TRBJ2-1, the complete variable domain is GAGVSQSPRYKVAKRGQDVALRCDPISGHVSLFWYQQALGQGPEFLTYFQNEAQLDKSGLPSDRFFAERPEGSVSTLKIQRTQQEDSAVYLCASSLREGHSYEQFFGPGTRLTVL.

CDR3 protein: CASSQQRTGSYEQYF. CDR3 nucleotides: TGCGCCAGCAGCCAACAACGGACAGGAAGCTACGAGCAGTACTTC. V gene TRBV4-3 combines with J gene TRBJ2-7; 7 positions match TRBD1. Looked up from germline, CDR1 is LGHNA and CDR2 is YSLEER. The junction had 7 bases not matched to a gene; V was cut back by 2 bases and J by 3 bases. The CDR3 covers 15 residues.

V usage is TRBV6-5 and J usage is TRBJ1-1, with TRBD1 as a possible D gene (6 bases). This CDR3 is built from 11 residues. V was cut by 6 bases and J by 8 bases, with 10 bases left in between. The germline gives CDR1 MNHEY, CDR2 SVGAGI. The CDR3 DNA reads as TGTGCCAGCAGGAGGGGGGGGGAAGCTTTCTTT. It specifies CASRRGGEAFF.

This rearrangement joins TRBV29-1 to TRBJ1-2; no clear D. This CDR3 spans 11 amino acids. Trimming removed 4 bases at V and 6 bases at J, with 9 bases between. Germline lookup yields CDR1 SQVTM and CDR2 ANQGSEA. For the CDR3, the DNA is TGCAGCGTTGGGACGAGGGATGGCTACACCTTC. It encodes CSVGTRDGYTF.

V and J are TRBV7-9 and TRBJ1-5; TRBD1 matches at 9 bases. J was trimmed by 5 bases and V by 1 base; bases with no gene match: 3. The germline CDR1 and CDR2 sequences are SEHNR and FQNEAQ (reference sequence). CDR3 length: 15 residues. For the CDR3, the DNA is TGTGCCAGCAGCTTAGTCGGACAGGGGTATCAGCCCCAGCATTTT. Its translation is CASSLVGQGYQPQHF.

V gene TRBV4-1 combines with J gene TRBJ2-3; D is unresolved. Trimming left V 3 bases short and J 3 bases short, with 10 bases between. Germline lookup yields CDR1 MGHRA and CDR2 YSYEKL. The CDR3 spans 14 residues. CDR3 nucleotide sequence: TGCGCCAGCAGCCAGACTCACTTGACAGATACGCAGTATTTT. Translating it yields CASSQTHLTDTQYF.

This clone showed up just once. This sequence joins TRBV30 and TRBJ2-1, with 7 bases identical to TRBD1. Germline-derived CDR1 and CDR2 are GTSNPN and SVGIG (reference sequence). CDR3 length: 14 residues. J lost 4 bases, V lost 5 bases, and 8 bases had no gene match. In DNA form, the CDR3 reads TGTGCCTGGGGACCGACAGGGAGATACAATGAGCAGTTCTTC. This gives the protein CAWGPTGRYNEQFF.

The chain carries TRBV5-1 and TRBJ1-1; 10 positions match TRBD1. CDR1 is SGHRS and CDR2 is YFSETQ in the germline V gene. Trimming removed 4 bases from V and 1 base from J; junction bases left unmatched: 4. This CDR3 comprises 15 residues. CDR3 DNA: TGCGCCAGCAGCCGCGGGGACAGGGGGAACACTGAAGCTTTCTTT. Translating gives CASSRGDRGNTEAFF.

This rearrangement joins TRBV5-1 to TRBJ2-5; 9 bases map to TRBD1. CDR1 and CDR2 from the germline V gene are SGHRS and YFSETQ. With 4 bases clipped from V and 3 bases from J, the junction kept 10 bases outside the gene matches. This CDR3 is 16 amino acids long. CDR3 region: CASSPGQGTGKETQYF. The CDR3 nucleotides are TGCGCCAGCAGCCCTGGACAGGGGACGGGAAAAGAGACCCAGTACTTC. The full variable domain, with the rest looked up from reference TRBV5-1 and TRBJ2-5, is KAGVTQTPRYLIKTRGQQVTLSCSPISGHRSVSWYQQTPGQGLQFLFEYFSETQRNKGNFPGRFSGRQFSNSRSEMNVSTLELGDSALYLCASSPGQGTGKETQYFGPGTRLLVL.

The genes are TRBV18 and TRBJ1-1; D not certain. V gave up 2 bases and J gave up 8 bases, with 12 bases separating them. Germline V gene sequence: CDR1 KGHSH, CDR2 LQKENI. This CDR3 has 13 residues. The CDR3: CASSPVRNREAFF. CDR3 nucleotides: TGTGCCAGCTCACCAGTCCGAAATCGGGAAGCTTTCTTT. Combining the CDR3 with reference TRBV18 and TRBJ1-1 gives the whole variable domain NAGVMQNPRHLVRRRGQEARLRCSPMKGHSHVYWYRQLPEEGLKFMVYLQKENIIDESGMPKERFSAEFPKEGPSILRIQQVVRGDSAAYFCASSPVRNREAFFGQGTRLTVV.

This clone is a singleton in its sample. The CDR3 sequence is CAWSPTAGVTDTQYF. The CDR3 nucleotides read TGTGCCTGGAGTCCCACTGCGGGAGTGACAGATACGCAGTATTTT. The chain employs TRBV30 and TRBJ2-3; 7 nucleotides agree with TRBD2. V lost 2 bases, J lost 3 bases, and 8 bases stayed unmatched. Germline lookup yields CDR1 GTSNPN and CDR2 SVGIG (reference sequence). The CDR3 covers 15 residues.

The genes are TRBV6-5 and TRBJ1-4, with D possibly being TRBD1 (5 bases). Germline V gives CDR1 MNHEY, CDR2 SVGAGI. The V gene lost 6 bases and the J gene lost 0 bases, with 11 bases spanning the gap. This CDR3 region has 15 residues. CDR3 sequence reads: CASSRQRATNEKLFF. The DNA for the CDR3 is TGTGCCAGCAGCAGACAGCGTGCAACTAATGAAAAACTGTTTTTT.

The CDR3 nucleotides read TGCAGCGGTGGACAGTGGATGGACGGGGAGCAGTTCTTC. This codes for CSGGQWMDGEQFF. This chain connects TRBV29-1 to TRBJ2-1; D may be TRBD1 (6 bases). This CDR3 has 13 amino acids. Trimming took 7 bases from V and 10 from J, leaving 20 bases between them. Germline loops: CDR1 SQVTM, CDR2 ANQGSEA.

V usage is TRBV27 and J usage is TRBJ2-7; 9 nucleotides line up with TRBD1. Germline assignment: CDR1 MNHEY and CDR2 SMNVEV (reference sequence). The CDR3 loop spans 14 amino acids. Trimming cost V 8 bases and J 4 bases; bases outside gene matches: 9. For the CDR3, the DNA is TGTGCCAGCGGGGACGGACAGGGGCGATACGAGCAGTACTTC. Protein product: CASGDGQGRYEQYF.

J is TRBJ2-4 and V is TRBV30, with D uncertain. Germline CDR1 is GTSNPN and CDR2 is SVGIG (reference sequence). V shed 4 bases and J shed 0 bases, with 13 bases lying between them. The CDR3 contains 15 residues. The DNA for the CDR3 is TGTGCCTGGAAAAGCGACCTATTAGCCAAAAACATTCAGTACTTC. It is translated as CAWKSDLLAKNIQYF.

This chain links TRBV30 with TRBJ1-1; TRBD1 matches at 12 bases. The CDR3 consists of 13 residues. Germline CDR1 reads GTSNPN; CDR2 reads SVGIG (reference sequence). V dropped 8 bases and J dropped 3; count of bases not matched to a gene: 4. The CDR3 DNA follows: TGTGCCGGGACAGGGGGCAGGGACACTGAAGCTTTCTTT. This sequence encodes CAGTGGRDTEAFF.

V usage is TRBV9 and J usage is TRBJ1-1, with D perhaps TRBD1 (6 bases). Looked up from germline, CDR1 is SGDLS and CDR2 is YYNGEE. V was pared by 2 bases and J by 6 bases, with 17 bases between. The CDR3 contains 15 residues. Here the CDR3 reads CASSVYGGGRAEAFF. CDR3 nucleotides: TGTGCCAGCAGCGTTTACGGGGGCGGGAGGGCTGAAGCTTTCTTT.

This clone has more than one count but fewer than ten. The identical CDR3 is also encoded by other nucleotide sequences in the sample. This chain uses TRBV29-1 with TRBJ2-7; tentatively, D is TRBD2 (6 bases). Germline assignment: CDR1 SQVTM and CDR2 ANQGSEA. V gave up 3 bases and J gave up 2 bases, with 8 bases separating them. The CDR3 spans 12 residues. The CDR3 is CSVEGGTYEQYF. CDR3 in DNA: TGCAGCGTTGAGGGGGGAACCTACGAGCAGTACTTC.

This clone was picked up a small number of times. The V call is TRBV7-9, the J call TRBJ2-1; 14 bases match TRBD2. The trim removed 1 base at V and 0 bases at J, leaving 2 bases unmatched. CDR1 is SEHNR, CDR2 FQNEAQ, per germline (reference sequence). This CDR3 spans 18 amino acids. DNA for the CDR3: TGTGCCAGCAGCTTAGACGGGACTAGCGGGAGCTCCTACAATGAGCAGTTCTTC. It translates to CASSLDGTSGSSYNEQFF.

In DNA form, the CDR3 reads TGTGCCAGCAGTGCCAAGACAGGGGATTGGGACACTGAAGCTTTCTTT. Amino acids: CASSAKTGDWDTEAFF. The rearrangement joins TRBV27 to TRBJ1-1; 8 bases match TRBD1. Germline V gene sequence: CDR1 MNHEY, CDR2 SMNVEV (reference sequence). The junction had 11 bases not matched to a gene; V was cut back by 5 bases and J by 3 bases. The CDR3 runs to 16 residues.

The gene calls are TRBV9 and TRBJ2-1; possible D gene TRBD2, 6 bases. Trimming removed 3 bases from V and 4 bases from J, with 8 bases in between. Germline V lookup: CDR1 SGDLS, CDR2 YYNGEE. This CDR3 comprises 13 residues. The CDR3 DNA reads as TGTGCCAGCAGCGCGGGGGAGTACAATGAGCAGTTCTTC. Protein sequence: CASSAGEYNEQFF.